This paragraph covers one T cell receptor beta chain sequence. Some clones are missing from TCRdb's copy, which holds only in-frame ones; the method was immunoSEQ multiplex PCR. There are approximately 300,000 clones in the sample; around 81% occur only once, and around 14% lies in the top ten. The CDR3 extends over 18 amino acids. V was pared by 4 bases and J by 4 bases, with 15 bases of the junction left unmatched. The germline V gene encodes CDR1 MDHEN and CDR2 SYDVKM. The data stem from a study of blood T cell repertoires in COVID-19. Study information: Acute-phase and convalescent COVID-19 samples originated in the United States, Italy and Spain. PBMCs, B-cell-depleted T cells, or T cells were the source of the cDNA or gDNA that made up the material.

This chain uses TRBV28 with TRBJ1-2, with 10 bases that match TRBD1. This receptor was obtained from a person between 65 and 79 years old with COVID-19, enrolled during active disease. The sequencing input was peripheral blood. The DNA of the CDR3 is TGTGCCAGCAGTTCACAGAGGGGACAGGGGACCAAATTCTATGGCTACACCTTC. Its translation: CASSSQRGQGTKFYGYTF.